This T cell receptor (beta chain) originates from a study of blood T cell repertoires in COVID-19. Overall study context: Samples of COVID-19 (acute and convalescent) were obtained from the United States, Italy and Spain. T cells, B-cell-depleted T cells, or PBMCs provided the cDNA or gDNA that served as material.

Germline CDR1 reads MNHNS; CDR2 reads SASEGT. This CDR3 region has 16 residues. J gave up 2 bases and V 1 base, and 5 bases lay outside the gene matches. Source study methods: Amplification with reference gene primers provided the estimates of nucleated cell counts. This table comes from immunoSEQ multiplex PCR, and its TCRdb copy is limited to in-frame clones, with some not included. That table gives V, J and clone size, and the DNA gave D and trimming. This sample has fewer than 85,000 clones, with around 70% found just once. Material: peripheral blood. V and J are TRBV6-1 and TRBJ2-3; 8 nucleotides match TRBD2. The sequence was collected from a man between 60 and 75 years old with acute or convalescent COVID-19. The CDR3 nucleotides are TGTGCCAGCAGTGAAGATAATAGCGGGACCACAGATACGCAGTATTTT. Its protein product is CASSEDNSGTTDTQYF.